This TCR beta chain was identified in a study of T cells after yellow fever vaccination. The study, taken as a whole, reports: Among all clonotypes, a small share was observed in both CD4 and CD8 compartments.

Template-switching 5'RACE yielded the TCR cDNA; a universal primer site and UMIs were added in the process. TCRdb independently ran MiXCR on the 5' RACE reads; one entry per CDR3 protein. Of approximately 350,000 distinct CDR3 sequences listed, around a tenth are singletons. CDR3 size: 13 residues. The V end lost 6 bases, the J end lost 1 base, and 10 bases lay between the germline ends. From germline, CDR1 is SEHNR and CDR2 FQNEAQ (reference sequence). This clonotype has only a few counts. Its target is unknown. The gene calls are TRBV7-9 and TRBJ2-7, with D maybe TRBD2 (7 bases). Here the sequenced sample was PBMCs, taken on the day of the first yellow fever vaccination. The clonotype originates from a man in his late teens or twenties who received the YFV17D yellow fever vaccine. The CDR3 sequence: CASSGRGSYEQYV. The CDR3 DNA reads as TGTGCCAGCAGTGGGAGGGGGTCCTACGAGCAGTACGTC.